This T cell receptor beta chain was sequenced in a study of early T cells in non-severe SARS-CoV-2 infection (dated by TCRdb to about 2021). Study-level background: Because TCR sequencing relied on bulk RNA taken from unsorted whole blood, pairing of alpha and beta chains was not possible.

Set within a cohort of healthcare workers in London, UK, this nested case-control study involved weekly PCR testing of nasopharyngeal swabs along with blood sampling. Healthcare workers were recruited during the week of the UK lockdown, between 23 and 31 March 2020, and followed weekly for up to 16 weeks. Results the study describes overall, beyond this receptor: VDJdb matching was skewed toward anti-spike CD8 responses and likely underestimated virus-specific expansions by missing private and CD4 specificities.

Receptor libraries were prepared by 5' RACE. The sequencing machine was a NextSeq 500. In the TCR library protocol, unique molecular identifiers were attached to individual cDNA molecules to correct for PCR bias and sequencing error. TCR alpha and beta chains were both sequenced, and the abundances of alpha and beta sequences in each sample were closely correlated with each other. For the original study's pipeline: Decombinator V4 was used to perform V gene, J gene and CDR3 annotation of TCR sequences. TCRs were defined as expanded if a significant change between any two time points was detected under a Poisson model with p below 0.0001. Abundances of TCRs were expressed as counts per million after normalisation to the total number of TCRs sequenced in each sample. TRAV1-2 paired with TRAJ12, TRAJ20 or TRAJ33 defined MAIT TCRs, while TRAV10 paired with TRAJ18 defined iNKT TCRs. A search of VDJdb, accessed on 1 November 2021, was run for TCRs annotated to CMV, EBV and SARS-CoV-2, with TCRs annotated for multiple antigens excluded. TCRdb took the public reads, trimmed them with fastp at Q25, ran MiXCR for clone calling and kept in-frame beta chains. A single entry per CDR3 protein holds the most common genes and DNA from its merged rows. TCRdb assigned the V and J calls; the authors' analysis was not used. The sample table holds 55,000 to 70,000 distinct CDR3 sequences, of which roughly 12% were seen once. The ten top clones hold 4.5% to 5.5% of the sample.

This clonotype was detected only a few times. Its binding antigen is unknown. At one end, the junction sequence differs from germline, possibly due to a read error. The germline V gene gives CDR1 as MDHEN and CDR2 as SYDVKM. Measured from the cysteine to the phenylalanine, the CDR3 is 12 residues long. The kept DNA is CDR3 alone, 36 bases in frame from the first base. The source of this sequence is an adult who was a healthcare worker with PCR-confirmed SARS-CoV-2 infection or an uninfected control (not recorded which). This chain is built from TRBV28 and TRBJ2-7; the D gene cannot be named for sure. Sequences were obtained from whole blood. The nucleotide sequence is given as TGTGCCAGCAGTTTCCACGGATCGCTTCAGGACTTC. Its protein reads: CASSFHGSLQDF.